This T cell receptor beta chain was retrieved from a study of shared clonotypes between healthy human individuals. The wider study: The people who gave samples were a couple of women and a few men aged 18 to 49. CD8 memory received one plate per donor, CD8 naive two, CD4 memory three and CD4 naive three.

Regarding the study as a whole: Blood alone was sampled, and tissue repertoires likely differ. Shared clonotypes across all four donors exceeded non-shared ones in generation probability.

The CDR3 loop spans 13 amino acids. The junction had 2 bases not matched to a gene; V was cut back by 2 bases and J by 4 bases. CDR1 and CDR2 from the germline V gene are SGHDT and YYEEEE. This clone has only a few counts. The target antigen is unknown. Produced via immunoSEQ multiplex PCR; TCRdb's table is partial and in-frame only. The sample includes 950,000 to 1,100,000 clones, about 80% of them seen just once. This sequence was found in a man aged 18 to 29 in good health. Some clones in this sample may be carry-over from other donors' samples. Sequenced: memory CD4+ T cells from PBMCs. Noted subset: CD45RA-negative fraction. The chain uses TRBV5-6 and TRBJ1-1, with 7 bases aligning to TRBD1. DNA for the CDR3: TGTGCCAGCAGCTTCCCAGGGGGCACTGAAGCTTTCTTT. This sequence encodes CASSFPGGTEAFF.